This T cell receptor beta chain was found in a study of CD8 T cells in Susac syndrome. Reverse transcription of about 0.5 to 1 ug RNA used random hexamers. With immunoSEQ multiplex PCR, TCR beta CDR3 was amplified across 54 Vbeta and 13 Jbeta. TCRdb independently ran MiXCR on the immunoSEQ multiplex PCR reads; one entry per CDR3 protein. The top ten clones hold 0.25% to 0.3% of a sample with 95,000 to 150,000 distinct CDR3 sequences, over 90% of them seen once. V gave up 1 base and J gave up 3 bases, with 16 bases separating them. The CDR3 loop spans 15 amino acids. Germline assignment: CDR1 DFQATT and CDR2 SNEGSKA (reference sequence).

The sequenced material came from CD8+ T cells from PBMCs. This chain joins TRBV20-1 and TRBJ2-7, with TRBD2 as a possible D gene (6 bases). The receptor's source is a human donor with Susac syndrome. The CDR3 protein is CSARVMGREDYEQYF. In DNA, the CDR3 is TGCAGTGCTAGAGTAATGGGCAGGGAGGACTACGAGCAGTACTTC.